This record covers a single T cell receptor (beta chain). The source of the sample is a study of CD8+CD57+ T cells in acquired aplastic anemia. The overall study: Isolated CD4+ and CD8+ cells, once sorted, yielded DNA averaging roughly 3.4 ug.

The CDR3 runs 12 residues. Germline V CDR1 and CDR2: SNHLY, FYNNEI. Trimming stripped 6 bases from V and 2 bases from J, with 8 bases between. Genomic DNA acted as the template from which TCR beta VDJ combination and CDR3 sequence profiling were carried out. TCRdb itself ran the reads through MiXCR, one entry per CDR3 protein. Here the sample spans hundreds of thousands of distinct CDR3 sequences, under 40% being singletons. Sequencing was done on patients that had shown CD8+CD57+ cell expansion by flow cytometry. Sampling of blood occurred while the patients had still received no therapy. This chain uses TRBV2 with TRBJ2-7; D remains unclear. The source material was sorted CD4+, CD8+, or CD8+CD57+ T cells (not recorded which) from PBMCs. This TCR was recovered from a human donor with aplastic anemia. The CDR3, as DNA: TGTGCCAGCAGGAAACAAGCCTACGAGCAGTACTTC. Residues: CASRKQAYEQYF.